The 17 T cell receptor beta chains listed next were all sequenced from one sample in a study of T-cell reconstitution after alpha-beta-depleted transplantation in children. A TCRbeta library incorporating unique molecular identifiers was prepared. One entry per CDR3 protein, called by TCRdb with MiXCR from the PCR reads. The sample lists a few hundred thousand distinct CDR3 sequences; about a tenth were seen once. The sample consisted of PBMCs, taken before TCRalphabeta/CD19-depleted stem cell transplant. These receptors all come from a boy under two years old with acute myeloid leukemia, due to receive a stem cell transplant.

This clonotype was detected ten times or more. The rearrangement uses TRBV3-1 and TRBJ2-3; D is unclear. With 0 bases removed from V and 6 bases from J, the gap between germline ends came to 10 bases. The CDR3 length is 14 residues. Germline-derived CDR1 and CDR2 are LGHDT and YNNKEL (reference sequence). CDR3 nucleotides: TGTGCCAGCAGCCAAGATCGAAGGGCCGATACGCAGTATTTT. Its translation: CASSQDRRADTQYF.

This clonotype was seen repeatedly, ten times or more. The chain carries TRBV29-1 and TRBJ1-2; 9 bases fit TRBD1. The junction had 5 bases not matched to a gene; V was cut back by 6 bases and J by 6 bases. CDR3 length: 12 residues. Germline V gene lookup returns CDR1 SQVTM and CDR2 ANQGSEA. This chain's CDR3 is CSVGDRVNGYTF. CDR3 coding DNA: TGCAGCGTGGGGGACAGGGTGAATGGCTACACCTTC.

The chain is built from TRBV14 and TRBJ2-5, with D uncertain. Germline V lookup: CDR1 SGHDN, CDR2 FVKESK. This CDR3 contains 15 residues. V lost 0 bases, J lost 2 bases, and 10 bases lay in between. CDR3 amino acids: CASSQDVGPQETQYF. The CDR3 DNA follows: TGTGCCAGCAGCCAAGATGTTGGACCGCAAGAGACCCAGTACTTC.

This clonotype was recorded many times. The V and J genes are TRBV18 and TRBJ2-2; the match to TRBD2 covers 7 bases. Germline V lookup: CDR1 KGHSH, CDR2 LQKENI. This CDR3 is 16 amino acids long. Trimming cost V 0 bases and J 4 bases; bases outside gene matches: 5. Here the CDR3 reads CASSPPAGDVTGELFF. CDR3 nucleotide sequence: TGTGCCAGCTCACCACCTGCGGGAGACGTCACCGGGGAGCTGTTTTTT.

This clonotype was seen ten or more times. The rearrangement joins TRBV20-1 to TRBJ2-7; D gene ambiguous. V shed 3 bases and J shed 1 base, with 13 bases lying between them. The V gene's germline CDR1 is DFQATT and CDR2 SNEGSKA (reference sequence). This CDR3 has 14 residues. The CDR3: CSARGRPTSYEQYF. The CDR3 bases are TGCAGTGCTAGGGGCAGGCCGACTTCCTACGAGCAGTACTTC.

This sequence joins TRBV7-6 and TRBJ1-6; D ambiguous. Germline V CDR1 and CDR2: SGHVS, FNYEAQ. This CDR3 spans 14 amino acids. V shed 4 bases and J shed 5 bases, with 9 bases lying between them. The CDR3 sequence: CASSSTANNSPLHF. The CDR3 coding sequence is TGTGCCAGCAGCTCGACGGCTAATAATTCACCCCTCCACTTT.

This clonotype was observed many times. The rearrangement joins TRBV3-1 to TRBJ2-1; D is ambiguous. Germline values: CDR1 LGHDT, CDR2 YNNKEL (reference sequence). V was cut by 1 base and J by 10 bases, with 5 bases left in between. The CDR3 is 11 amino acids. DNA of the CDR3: TGTGCCAGCAGCCAAGTCAGGGAGCAGTTCTTC. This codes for CASSQVREQFF.

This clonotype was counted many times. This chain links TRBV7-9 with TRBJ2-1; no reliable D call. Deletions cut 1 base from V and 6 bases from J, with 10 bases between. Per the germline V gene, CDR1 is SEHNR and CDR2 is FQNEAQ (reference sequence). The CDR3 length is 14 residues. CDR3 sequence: CASSLGFSGNEQFF. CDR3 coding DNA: TGTGCCAGCAGCTTAGGATTCTCAGGCAATGAGCAGTTCTTC.

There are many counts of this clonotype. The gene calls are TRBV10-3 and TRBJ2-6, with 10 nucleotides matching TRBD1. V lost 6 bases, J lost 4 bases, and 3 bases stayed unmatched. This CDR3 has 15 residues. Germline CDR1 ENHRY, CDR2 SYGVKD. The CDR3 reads CAIRGQGSGANVLTF. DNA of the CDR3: TGTGCCATCAGGGGACAGGGGTCCGGGGCCAACGTCCTGACTTTC.

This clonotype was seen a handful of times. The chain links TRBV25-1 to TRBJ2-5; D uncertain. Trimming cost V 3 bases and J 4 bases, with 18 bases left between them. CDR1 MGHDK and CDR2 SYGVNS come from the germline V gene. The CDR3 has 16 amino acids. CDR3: CASSDRTSRRPETQYF. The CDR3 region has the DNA TGTGCCAGCAGTGATAGAACATCCAGACGTCCAGAGACCCAGTACTTC.

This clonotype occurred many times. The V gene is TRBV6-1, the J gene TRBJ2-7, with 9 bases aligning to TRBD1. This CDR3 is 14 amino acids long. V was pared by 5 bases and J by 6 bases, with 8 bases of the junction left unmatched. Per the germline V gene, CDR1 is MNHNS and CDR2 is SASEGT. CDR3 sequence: CASSRTGEYGEQYF. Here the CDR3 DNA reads TGTGCCAGCAGTCGGACAGGGGAGTACGGCGAGCAGTACTTC.

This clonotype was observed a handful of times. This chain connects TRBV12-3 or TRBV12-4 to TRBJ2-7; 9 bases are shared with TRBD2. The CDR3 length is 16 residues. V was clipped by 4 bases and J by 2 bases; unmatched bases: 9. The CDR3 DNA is TGTGCCAGCAGTTATTCCATGGCGGGAGGGCCCTACGAGCAGTACTTC. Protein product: CASSYSMAGGPYEQYF.

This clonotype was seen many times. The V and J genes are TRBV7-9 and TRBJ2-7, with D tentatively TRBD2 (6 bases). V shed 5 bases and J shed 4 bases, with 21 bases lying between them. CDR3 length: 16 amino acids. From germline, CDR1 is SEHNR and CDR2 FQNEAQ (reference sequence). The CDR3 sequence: CASSPSLMQGGYEQYF. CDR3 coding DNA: TGTGCCAGCAGCCCTTCTCTAATGCAGGGAGGATACGAGCAGTACTTC. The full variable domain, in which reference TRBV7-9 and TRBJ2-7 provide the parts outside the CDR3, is DTGVSQNPRHKITKRGQNVTFRCDPISEHNRLYWYRQTLGQGPEFLTYFQNEAQLEKSRLLSDRFSAERPKGSFSTLEIQRTEQGDSAMYLCASSPSLMQGGYEQYFGPGTRLTVT.

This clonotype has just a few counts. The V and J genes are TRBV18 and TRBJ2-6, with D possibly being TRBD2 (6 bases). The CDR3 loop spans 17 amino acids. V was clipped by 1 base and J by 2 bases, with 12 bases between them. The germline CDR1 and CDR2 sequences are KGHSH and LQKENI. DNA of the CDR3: TGTGCCAGCTCACCACGGGTCAGGGAGGCTGGGGCCAACGTCCTGACTTTC. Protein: CASSPRVREAGANVLTF.

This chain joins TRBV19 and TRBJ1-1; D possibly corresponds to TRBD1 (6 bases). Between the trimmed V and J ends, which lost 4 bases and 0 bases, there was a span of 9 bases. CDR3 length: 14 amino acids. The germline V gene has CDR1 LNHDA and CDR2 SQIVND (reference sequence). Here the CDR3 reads CASSTWGLNTEAFF. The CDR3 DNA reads TGTGCCAGTAGTACCTGGGGGCTGAACACTGAAGCTTTCTTT. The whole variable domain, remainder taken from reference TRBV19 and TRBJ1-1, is DGGITQSPKYLFRKEGQNVTLSCEQNLNHDAMYWYRQDPGQGLRLIYYSQIVNDFQKGDIAEGYSVSREKKESFPLTVTSAQKNPTAFYLCASSTWGLNTEAFFGQGTRLTVV.

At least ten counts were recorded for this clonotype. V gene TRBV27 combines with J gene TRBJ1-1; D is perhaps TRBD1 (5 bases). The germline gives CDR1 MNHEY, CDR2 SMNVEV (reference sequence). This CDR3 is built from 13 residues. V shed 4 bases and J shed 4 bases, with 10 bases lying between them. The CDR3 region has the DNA TGTGCCAGCAGTTGGGGGGTTGGCACTGAAGCTTTCTTT. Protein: CASSWGVGTEAFF.

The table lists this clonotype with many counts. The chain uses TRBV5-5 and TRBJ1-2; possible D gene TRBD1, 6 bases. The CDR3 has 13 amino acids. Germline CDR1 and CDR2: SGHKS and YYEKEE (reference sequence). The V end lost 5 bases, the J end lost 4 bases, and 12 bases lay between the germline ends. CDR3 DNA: TGTGCCAGCAGACAGGGAACTCTCTATGGCTACACCTTC. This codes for CASRQGTLYGYTF.